These 20 T cell receptor beta chains came from one sample sequenced in a study of OX40 agonist ivuxolimab in advanced cancers. The library was obtained by the immunoSEQ multiplex PCR assay. Drawn from immuneACCESS, this table holds only the in-frame rearrangements with V and J called that TCRdb kept. Clones are partly lost; checked studies trace under half to an unresolved V gene and leave the rest unexplained. Recorded for this sample are 35,000 to 45,000 clones; around 85% of them occurred a single time. In total, the top ten clones hold approximately 2.6% of the sample. This specimen consisted of CD4+ or CD8+ T cells sorted from blood, obtained in a trial of the OX40 agonist ivuxolimab. All receptors come from an adult with an advanced solid tumor such as melanoma, head and neck, liver or kidney cancer.

The chain links TRBV28 to TRBJ1-2; 7 bases align to TRBD1. The length of the CDR3 is 13 residues. V shed 6 bases, J shed 8 bases, and the junction held 9 bases outside the gene matches. CDR1 and CDR2 from the germline V gene are MDHEN and SYDVKM. The CDR3 protein is CASSPKPRGGYTF. DNA for the CDR3: TGTGCCAGCAGCCCGAAGCCCAGGGGGGGCTACACCTTC.

The V call is TRBV29-1, the J call TRBJ2-7; 8 positions agree with TRBD1. CDR3 size: 14 residues. V gave up 3 bases and J gave up 6 bases; unmatched junction bases: 10. The germline V gene encodes CDR1 SQVTM and CDR2 ANQGSEA. CDR3 nucleotide sequence: TGCAGCGTTGATATCCCAGGGGGCTTGGGCGAGCAGTACTTC. The encoded protein is CSVDIPGGLGEQYF.

This clone was counted only a few times. V usage is TRBV7-3 and J usage is TRBJ2-1, with TRBD2 matching over 9 bases. The CDR3 has 15 amino acids. The V gene end was trimmed by 5 bases and the J gene end by 4 bases; junction bases not matched to a gene: 6. Germline V gene data show CDR1 as SGHTA and CDR2 as FQGTGA. The CDR3 is CASSRGLAGYNEQFF. CDR3 coding DNA: TGTGCCAGCAGCCGGGGACTAGCCGGATACAATGAGCAGTTCTTC.

The chain links TRBV29-1 to TRBJ2-3; the D gene is possibly TRBD2 (5 bases). The V end was cut by 7 bases, the J end by 4 bases, with 15 bases between. The CDR3 spans 13 residues. The V gene's germline CDR1 is SQVTM and CDR2 ANQGSEA. The CDR3 sequence is CSALRDRADTQYF. As DNA, the CDR3 is TGCAGCGCTCTGAGGGATAGAGCAGATACGCAGTATTTT.

The gene calls are TRBV18 and TRBJ2-7; 9 bases line up with TRBD2. The CDR3 covers 15 residues. The V gene's germline CDR1 is KGHSH and CDR2 LQKENI. After removal of 0 bases from V and 0 bases from J, the junction contained 0 bases not matched to a gene. CDR3 residues: CASSPPSGSSYEQYF. CDR3 bases: TGTGCCAGCTCACCACCTAGCGGGAGCTCCTACGAGCAGTACTTC.

This clone was seen a few times. The V and J genes are TRBV18 and TRBJ1-1; tentatively, D is TRBD1 (5 bases). Germline V gene data show CDR1 as KGHSH and CDR2 as LQKENI. The CDR3 covers 13 residues. V was cut by 5 bases and J by 4 bases, with 11 bases left in between. CDR3 DNA sequence: TGTGCCAGCTCATCCGCGCAGGGCACTGAAGCTTTCTTT. Translating it yields CASSSAQGTEAFF.

The rearrangement links TRBV7-2 to TRBJ2-1; 9 positions match TRBD2. This CDR3 has 16 amino acids. V shed 1 base, J shed 8 bases, and the junction held 9 bases outside the gene matches. CDR1 is SGHTA, CDR2 FQGNSA, per germline. CDR3 sequence reads: CASSLEASGNTYEQFF. The CDR3 DNA reads TGTGCCAGCAGCTTAGAGGCTAGCGGGAATACATATGAGCAGTTCTTC.

This chain uses TRBV27 with TRBJ2-3; D gene unclear. CDR1 and CDR2 (germline): MNHEY, SMNVEV (reference sequence). This CDR3 region has 13 residues. V lost 4 bases and J lost 2, with 7 bases in between. The CDR3 spells CASSSDFTDTQYF. In DNA form, the CDR3 reads TGTGCCAGCAGTTCTGACTTCACAGATACGCAGTATTTT.

The chain combines TRBV5-1 with TRBJ2-3; 7 positions match TRBD1. Germline-derived CDR1 and CDR2 are SGHRS and YFSETQ. This CDR3 has 15 amino acids. V gave up 5 bases and J gave up 2 bases; unmatched junction bases: 8. CDR3 sequence (DNA): TGCGCCAGCAGGGAAGCGACAGGGCCCACAGATACGCAGTATTTT. Amino acid sequence: CASREATGPTDTQYF.

The sample holds one count of this clone. The genes are TRBV18 and TRBJ2-3; 8 bases map to TRBD2. V was clipped by 0 bases and J by 1 base; unmatched bases: 3. Germline CDR1 is KGHSH and CDR2 is LQKENI. This CDR3 comprises 16 residues. The CDR3 bases are TGTGCCAGCTCACCACCGGGACTAGAGGGCACAGATACGCAGTATTTT. Its translation is CASSPPGLEGTDTQYF.

V usage is TRBV11-3 and J usage is TRBJ2-1, with 9 bases fitting TRBD2. With V trimmed by 0 bases and J by 10 bases, 10 bases remained unmatched. The germline CDR1 and CDR2 sequences are SGHNT and YENEEA. This CDR3 has 16 residues. CDR3 sequence: CASSLDRLAGIQEQFF. CDR3 coding DNA: TGTGCCAGCAGCTTAGATCGTCTAGCGGGAATCCAAGAGCAGTTCTTC.

The chain links TRBV9 to TRBJ2-2; D not resolved. V was shortened by 4 bases and J by 8 bases, with 18 bases between the two germline ends. CDR3 length: 15 amino acids. The germline CDR1 and CDR2 sequences are SGDLS and YYNGEE. The CDR3 DNA reads as TGTGCCAGCAGCTCCCTCGAGCGAGCGATGGGGGAGCTGTTTTTT. Residues: CASSSLERAMGELFF.

The chain recombines TRBV2 with TRBJ1-6; D not resolved. There are 11 residues in the CDR3. With 0 bases removed from V and 10 bases from J, the gap between germline ends came to 1 base. Germline V gene sequence: CDR1 SNHLY, CDR2 FYNNEI. The CDR3 region has the DNA TGTGCCAGCAGTGAAGCGTCACCCCTCCACTTT. This gives the protein CASSEASPLHF.

This chain joins TRBV29-1 and TRBJ2-7; D could derive from TRBD1 or TRBD2 (6 bases each). Germline V CDR1 and CDR2: SQVTM, ANQGSEA. Trimming took off 4 bases at V and 6 bases at J, with 16 bases between the two ends. This CDR3 region has 13 residues. CDR3 sequence: CSVGRGNRAEQYF. In DNA, the CDR3 is TGCAGCGTTGGGCGGGGCAACAGGGCCGAGCAGTACTTC.

The chain recombines TRBV23-1 with TRBJ2-4; D is undetermined. TRBV23-1 is flagged as an ORF with uncertain function. This CDR3 is 11 amino acids long. Trimming left V 2 bases short and J 12 bases short, with 8 bases between. Here the CDR3 DNA reads TGCGCCAGCAGTCAACCCACGGATCAGTACTTC. Residues: CASSQPTDQYF.

The chain links TRBV11-3 to TRBJ2-1; 8 bases are shared with TRBD2. The J segment lost 9 bases and the V segment lost 2 bases, leaving 6 bases of the junction unmatched. Germline values: CDR1 SGHNT, CDR2 YENEEA. The CDR3 runs 14 residues. The DNA for the CDR3 is TGTGCCAGCAGCTTACGGGAGGGCACAGGTGAGCAGTTCTTC. Translating it yields CASSLREGTGEQFF.

The gene calls are TRBV7-6 and TRBJ1-3; perhaps TRBD1 as D (6 bases). The V and J ends lost 2 bases and 2 bases respectively, with 19 bases between them. This CDR3 spans 18 amino acids. Germline values: CDR1 SGHVS, CDR2 FNYEAQ. Written as DNA, the CDR3 is TGTGCCAGCAGCTTATCGCCCTACAGGGTCCTCACTGGAAACACCATATATTTT. This sequence encodes CASSLSPYRVLTGNTIYF.

The chain is built from TRBV10-3 and TRBJ2-5; 7 positions match TRBD2. V gave up 11 bases and J gave up 2 bases; unmatched junction bases: 8. From germline, CDR1 is ENHRY and CDR2 SYGVKD. This CDR3 is built from 13 residues. DNA of the CDR3: TGTGCCGCCTCTGGGACTATGCAAGAGACCCAGTACTTC. This gives the protein CAASGTMQETQYF.

The rearrangement joins TRBV7-8 to TRBJ2-5, with unresolved D. With 5 bases removed from V and 0 bases from J, the gap between germline ends came to 13 bases. CDR3 size: 15 residues. Germline lookup yields CDR1 SGHVS and CDR2 FQNEAQ. CDR3 loop: CASSPRQVYQETQYF. In DNA form, the CDR3 reads TGTGCCAGCAGCCCGAGGCAAGTCTACCAAGAGACCCAGTACTTC.

This clone was seen just once. The chain combines TRBV29-1 with TRBJ1-2; 7 nucleotides match TRBD1. The trim removed 1 base at V and 2 bases at J, leaving 4 bases unmatched. The CDR3 sequence is 14 residues long. From germline, CDR1 is SQVTM and CDR2 ANQGSEA. CDR3 residues: CSVEAEGANYGYTF. The CDR3 bases are TGCAGCGTTGAAGCCGAGGGGGCCAACTATGGCTACACCTTC. The complete variable domain, with remaining parts taken from reference TRBV29-1 and TRBJ1-2, reads SAVISQKPSRDICQRGTSLTIQCQVDSQVTMMFWYRQQPGQSLTLIATANQGSEATYESGFVIDKFPISRPNLTFSTLTVSNMSPEDSSIYLCSVEAEGANYGYTFGSGTRLTVV.